This T cell receptor (beta chain) derives from a study of CD8 T cells in Susac syndrome. This clonotype was recorded once. An input of 0.5 to 1 ug of RNA was subjected to reverse transcription using random hexamers. A multiplex approach, immunoSEQ multiplex PCR, amplified TCR beta CDR3 across 54 Vbeta and 13 Jbeta. TCRdb itself ran the immunoSEQ multiplex PCR reads through MiXCR, one entry per CDR3 protein. The sample has over 350,000 distinct CDR3 sequences, approximately 85% seen once; the top ten hold roughly 0.11%. V trimming: 3 bases; J trimming: 3 bases; junction bases outside the gene matches: 6. Germline lookup yields CDR1 SQVTM and CDR2 ANQGSEA. The CDR3 totals 14 residues. Sequencing of TCR beta drew on CD8+ and CD4+ T cells from blood. TEMRA cells were enriched by FACS, and CD4+ and CD8+ T cells were negatively isolated.

Sample: CD8+ T cells from PBMCs. The sequence was obtained from a human donor with multiple sclerosis. J is TRBJ2-7 and V is TRBV29-1; 9 bases match TRBD1. CDR3 sequence (DNA): TGCAGCGTTGATAACGACAGGGGGGACTACGAGCAGTACTTC. Translated: CSVDNDRGDYEQYF.